These T cell receptor beta chains were read from a single sample in a study of T cell therapy after organ transplantation. Only in-frame clones appear in the TCRdb table, and some are missing; sequencing was by immunoSEQ multiplex PCR. The sample has about 6,000 clones; about 76% are singletons. Antigens of these TCRs are unknown. This specimen was CD8+ T cells from blood, taken after autologous CMV-specific T cell therapy. The receptor set was obtained from a human patient who had received a solid organ transplant and had CMV disease. Some T cells may have originated in the graft donor. Both conserved end residues are part of each CDR3. The D gene is left open where the match is weak. Part of the rows lack a size; the others show once, few, many or a class for expanded clones.

>.|TRBV27|TRBJ2-2|TRBD1
TGTGCCAGCAGGCGCTTAAAGACAGGGAGCACCGGGGAGCTGTTTTTT
CASRRLKTGSTGELFF
>.|TRBV27|TRBJ2-1|TRBD2
TGTGCCAGCAGTTTACAGGGAGGGTACAATGAGCAGTTCTTC
CASSLQGGYNEQFF
>.|TRBV27|TRBJ1-2|TRBD1
TGTGCCAGCAGTTCGACTACAGGGGTCAATTACTACACCTTC
CASSSTTGVNYYTF
>few|TRBV4-1|TRBJ1-4|.
TGCGCCAGCAGCCAATCGGACAGCACAAATGAAAAACTGTTTTTT
CASSQSDSTNEKLFF
>.|TRBV4-3|TRBJ1-5|TRBD1
TGCGCCAGCAGCCGAGGACAGGGGGATCAGCCCCAGCATTTT
CASSRGQGDQPQHF
>.|TRBV19|TRBJ2-7|TRBD2
TGTGCCAGTAGTATCATCTTAGCTAGCGGGAGGTTCTACGAGCAGTACTTC
CASSIILASGRFYEQYF
>medium-sized|TRBV5-6|TRBJ2-1|TRBD2
TGTGCCAGCAGCTTGGCGTGGGAGGGCCAATACAATGAGCAGTTCTTC
CASSLAWEGQYNEQFF
>.|TRBV18|TRBJ2-7|.
TGTGCCAGCTCACCAGTGACTAGTTCCCTGGGGGTTCTCTACGAGCAGTACTTC
CASSPVTSSLGVLYEQYF
>.|TRBV4-3|TRBJ2-2|TRBD2
TGCGCCAGCAGCCAAGGACTAGCGGGACCCGGGGAGCTGTTTTTT
CASSQGLAGPGELFF
>.|TRBV27|TRBJ2-5|.
TGTGCCAGCAGTTCCCGGACAGAAGAGACCCAGTACTTC
CASSSRTEETQYF
>.|TRBV7-2|TRBJ2-1|.
TGTGCCAGCAGCTTAGGAACCCATGAGCAGTTCTTC
CASSLGTHEQFF
>.|TRBV28|TRBJ2-1|TRBD2
TGTGCCAGCAGTTTTGTAGTCCGGACTAGCGGGGATAATGAGCAGTTCTTC
CASSFVVRTSGDNEQFF
>medium-sized|TRBV27|TRBJ2-7|TRBD1
TGTGCCAGCACCCCCGGGACAGGGATCTACGAGCAGTACTTC
CASTPGTGIYEQYF
>.|TRBV7-3|TRBJ2-1|.
TGTGCCAGCAGCTTAATGACGAAGTACAATGAGCAGTTCTTC
CASSLMTKYNEQFF
>.|TRBV25-1|TRBJ2-5|TRBD1
TGTGCCAGCAGGCCCGGGACAGAAGAGACCCAGTACTTC
CASRPGTEETQYF
>.|TRBV27|TRBJ2-7|TRBD2
TGTGCCAGCAGTCCCCAAGACAGCCTTAGCGGGAGCTCCTACGAGCAGTACTTC
CASSPQDSLSGSSYEQYF
>.|TRBV9|TRBJ2-3|.
TGTGCCAGCAGCGTAGGGGTGGGCACAGATACGCAGTATTTT
CASSVGVGTDTQYF
>.|TRBV9|TRBJ1-1|.
TGTGCCAGCAGCCTAAGTTCGGGGGGCACTGAAGCTTTCTTT
CASSLSSGGTEAFF
>.|TRBV19|TRBJ2-5|.
TGTGCCAGTAGTCTGACACAATCCTTACAAGAGACCCAGTACTTC
CASSLTQSLQETQYF
>.|TRBV5-6|TRBJ2-7|TRBD2
TGTGCCAGCAGCGCGGGGACTAGCGGGAAGTACGAGCAGTACTTC
CASSAGTSGKYEQYF
>.|TRBV28|TRBJ2-1|.
TGTGCCAGCAGGACGAGGTGGGACGAAAACAATGAGCAGTTCTTC
CASRTRWDENNEQFF
>.|TRBV7-6|TRBJ2-7|.
TGTGCCAGCAGCTACAACAGGGCCTCCTACGAGCAGTACTTC
CASSYNRASYEQYF
>.|TRBV4-3|TRBJ1-2|.
TGCGCCAGCAGCCAAGCGCCGGGAGGGAGTAGATCGGATGGCTACACCTTC
CASSQAPGGSRSDGYTF
>.|TRBV5-8|TRBJ1-1|TRBD1
TGTGCCAGCAGCCGATACGGACAGGGGGACTTGAACACTGAAGCTTTCTTT
CASSRYGQGDLNTEAFF